This passage covers 25 T cell receptor beta chains from one sample sequenced in a study of T-cell reconstitution after alpha-beta-depleted transplantation in children. The TCRbeta library was prepared with unique molecular identifiers. TCRdb analysed the PCR reads with MiXCR anew, one entry per CDR3 protein. The table lists about 260,000 distinct CDR3 sequences, under 9.5% of them singletons. The source was PBMCs, mostly from graft donor cells, collected 180 days after TCRalphabeta/CD19-depleted stem cell transplant. The receptor set was obtained from a male patient younger than 18 who had a stem cell transplant for acute lymphoblastic leukemia, so the T cells may come from the graft donor.

Many counts were recorded for this clonotype. This sequence joins TRBV5-5 and TRBJ1-3; D not resolved. V lost 4 bases and J 0 bases, leaving 14 bases between the germline ends. Germline V gene sequence: CDR1 SGHKS, CDR2 YYEKEE (reference sequence). The CDR3 is 16 amino acids. DNA of the CDR3: TGTGCCAGCAGCGGAACTACATACTCCTCTGGAAACACCATATATTTT. This codes for CASSGTTYSSGNTIYF.

The sample holds many counts of this clonotype. The V and J genes are TRBV5-1 and TRBJ1-5, with D maybe TRBD1 (5 bases). Deletions cut 0 bases from V and 2 bases from J, with 9 bases between. The CDR3 covers 15 residues. CDR1 and CDR2 from the germline V gene are SGHRS and YFSETQ. Written as DNA, the CDR3 is TGCGCCAGCAGCTTGGGAGGGGCTGGCAATCAGCCCCAGCATTTT. This sequence encodes CASSLGGAGNQPQHF.

This clonotype was recorded at least ten times. The chain carries TRBV5-1 and TRBJ1-3, with 7 bases matching TRBD1. Trimming removed 1 base from V and 2 bases from J; junction bases left unmatched: 3. This CDR3 is built from 15 residues. Germline lookup yields CDR1 SGHRS and CDR2 YFSETQ. The CDR3, as DNA: TGCGCCAGCAGCTTGATGACAGGGCCTGGAAACACCATATATTTT. Residues: CASSLMTGPGNTIYF.

This clonotype was seen just once. This clone may be a read error of a much larger clone one base away. The chain is built from TRBV6-5 and TRBJ2-7; D ambiguous. The V gene's germline CDR1 is MNHEY and CDR2 SVGAGI. The CDR3 contains 15 residues. The CDR3 sequence: CASSYQTPSMDDQYF. The CDR3 DNA follows: TGTGCCAGCAGTTACCAGACACCCTCCATGGACGACCAGTACTTC.

This clonotype was detected many times. This chain joins TRBV7-2 and TRBJ1-4, with 11 bases identical to TRBD1. CDR3 length: 14 residues. V gave up 7 bases and J gave up 6 bases; unmatched junction bases: 4. Germline V CDR1 and CDR2: SGHTA, FQGNSA. The CDR3 bases are TGTGCCAGCACTTCGGACAGGGGGCATGAAAAACTGTTTTTT. Protein sequence: CASTSDRGHEKLFF.

This clonotype was detected ten times or more. V usage is TRBV20-1 and J usage is TRBJ2-7; 12 bases are a match to TRBD1. The CDR3 contains 14 residues. V shed 2 bases, J shed 6 bases, and the junction held 5 bases outside the gene matches. CDR1 is DFQATT and CDR2 is SNEGSKA in the germline V gene (reference sequence). CDR3 nucleotides: TGCAGTGCTAGATCCGGGACAGGGGGCTTCGAGCAGTACTTC. Encoded protein: CSARSGTGGFEQYF.

In its sample, this clonotype was seen many times. The genes are TRBV5-1 and TRBJ1-1, with D unclear. Germline V gene lookup returns CDR1 SGHRS and CDR2 YFSETQ. With 4 bases removed from V and 1 base from J, the gap between germline ends came to 8 bases. The CDR3 totals 13 residues. The CDR3 DNA is TGCGCCAGCAGCGAATGGGAGAACACTGAAGCTTTCTTT. Protein: CASSEWENTEAFF.

This clonotype was seen repeatedly, ten times or more. The DNA for the CDR3 is TGTGCCAGCACCTACCTGCTGGGGAACACCGGGGAGCTGTTTTTT. It is translated as CASTYLLGNTGELFF. The gene calls are TRBV12-3 or TRBV12-4 and TRBJ2-2; D unresolved. V lost 7 bases and J lost 1, with 13 bases in between. The CDR3 sequence is 15 residues long.

The sample holds many counts of this clonotype. The chain couples TRBV11-1 to TRBJ2-2; maybe TRBD1 (6 bases). Per germline, CDR1 SGHAT and CDR2 FQDESV (reference sequence). V was shortened by 6 bases and J by 7 bases, with 18 bases between the two germline ends. The CDR3 loop spans 15 amino acids. The CDR3 sequence: CASRKGQTEDGELFF. The CDR3 DNA reads as TGTGCCAGCAGAAAGGGACAAACCGAGGACGGGGAGCTGTTTTTT.

This clonotype was recorded at least ten times. The chain links TRBV20-1 to TRBJ2-5; TRBD2 matches 10 bases. The CDR3 extends over 15 amino acids. Germline CDR1 is DFQATT and CDR2 is SNEGSKA (reference sequence). V dropped 5 bases and J dropped 5; count of bases not matched to a gene: 11. The CDR3 sequence: CSAPGSGRGFETQYF. The CDR3 nucleotides read TGCAGTGCTCCAGGGAGCGGGAGGGGCTTTGAGACCCAGTACTTC.

This clonotype was detected ten times or more. The rearrangement uses TRBV4-3 and TRBJ2-5; D unresolved. CDR3 length: 14 residues. Per the germline V gene, CDR1 is LGHNA and CDR2 is YSLEER. V was cut by 0 bases and J by 1 base, with 6 bases left in between. The chain's CDR3 is CASSQDGFQETQYF. In nucleotides, the CDR3 is TGCGCCAGCAGCCAAGATGGTTTCCAAGAGACCCAGTACTTC.

Concerning this clonotype itself: This may come from a read error, since a much larger clone is one base off. V is TRBV4-1 and J is TRBJ2-1; D gene uncertain. The CDR3 is made up of 15 amino acids. Germline V gene data show CDR1 as MGHRA and CDR2 as YSYEKL. Trimming removed 7 bases at V and 5 bases at J, with 18 bases between. CDR3 loop: CASTPVRVVDNEQFF. DNA for the CDR3: TGCGCCAGCACCCCAGTTCGTGTGGTGGACAATGAGCAGTTCTTC.

There are many counts of this clonotype. The V and J genes are TRBV6-5 and TRBJ1-2; D not resolved. Germline CDR1 MNHEY, CDR2 SVGAGI. The CDR3 is 12 amino acids. V lost 8 bases, J lost 0 bases, and 7 bases lay in between. The CDR3 reads CASRSSNYGYTF. The CDR3 nucleotides are TGTGCCAGCCGCAGCTCTAACTATGGCTACACCTTC.

Ten or more counts support this clonotype. This chain uses TRBV4-2 with TRBJ1-3; possibly TRBD1 for D (6 bases). The length of the CDR3 is 16 residues. Germline values: CDR1 LGHNA, CDR2 YNFKEQ. Trimming removed 0 bases from V and 2 bases from J, with 11 bases in between. CDR3 nucleotide sequence: TGTGCCAGCAGCCAAGATGCCCCAGGGGCTGGAAACACCATATATTTT. This translates into CASSQDAPGAGNTIYF.

This clonotype has at least ten counts. The genes are TRBV27 and TRBJ2-5; TRBD1 aligns across 7 bases. The CDR3 is 14 residues long. Germline V gene lookup returns CDR1 MNHEY and CDR2 SMNVEV (reference sequence). Trimming took 3 bases from V and 4 from J; bases not matched to a gene: 5. CDR3 in amino acids: CASSFQGVGETQYF. The CDR3, as DNA: TGTGCCAGCAGTTTTCAGGGGGTGGGAGAGACCCAGTACTTC.

This clonotype has ten or more counts. The rearrangement uses TRBV19 and TRBJ2-7; no clear D. This CDR3 contains 11 residues. Looked up from germline, CDR1 is LNHDA and CDR2 is SQIVND (reference sequence). V lost 10 bases and J 3 bases, leaving 10 bases between the germline ends. CDR3 protein: CATGRNYEQYF. CDR3 DNA sequence: TGTGCCACCGGACGGAACTACGAGCAGTACTTC.

This clonotype has ten or more counts. V gene TRBV9 combines with J gene TRBJ1-1, with TRBD1 matching 8 bases. The CDR3 loop spans 12 amino acids. The germline CDR1 and CDR2 sequences are SGDLS and YYNGEE. V gave up 2 bases and J gave up 6 bases; unmatched junction bases: 0. CDR3 amino acids: CASSVGQAEAFF. The DNA for the CDR3 is TGTGCCAGCAGCGTGGGACAGGCTGAAGCTTTCTTT.

Many counts were recorded for this clonotype. The rearrangement uses TRBV5-1 and TRBJ1-2, with 8 positions matching TRBD1. J lost 7 bases, V lost 0 bases, and 2 bases had no gene match. Germline CDR1 is SGHRS and CDR2 is YFSETQ. CDR3 size: 13 residues. For the CDR3, the DNA is TGCGCCAGCAGCTTGGGGACAGGGCGTGGCTACACCTTC. Amino acid sequence: CASSLGTGRGYTF.

This clonotype came up many times. This chain links TRBV7-2 with TRBJ1-4, with a weak D call TRBD1 (6 bases). Trimming took off 5 bases at V and 3 bases at J, with 13 bases between the two ends. The CDR3 is 15 residues long. Per the germline V gene, CDR1 is SGHTA and CDR2 is FQGNSA. CDR3 sequence reads: CASSPTGRPNEKLFF. The DNA for the CDR3 is TGTGCCAGCAGCCCGACAGGTCGACCTAATGAAAAACTGTTTTTT. The whole variable domain, filled in from reference TRBV7-2 and TRBJ1-4, reads GAGVSQSPSNKVTEKGKDVELRCDPISGHTALYWYRQSLGQGLEFLIYFQGNSAPDKSGLPSDRFSAERTGGSVSTLTIQRTQQEDSAVYLCASSPTGRPNEKLFFGSGTQLSVL.

In its sample, this clonotype was seen many times. The rearrangement links TRBV28 to TRBJ2-5; D uncertain. CDR3 length: 14 amino acids. V was pared by 6 bases and J by 5 bases, with 16 bases between. The germline CDR1 and CDR2 sequences are MDHEN and SYDVKM. The CDR3 spells CASSFTPLRETQYF. Here the CDR3 DNA reads TGTGCCAGCAGCTTTACACCGCTTAGGGAGACCCAGTACTTC.

Ten or more counts support this clonotype. This sequence joins TRBV5-1 and TRBJ2-2; D gene ambiguous. From germline, CDR1 is SGHRS and CDR2 YFSETQ. This CDR3 region has 15 residues. Trimming shortened V by 0 bases and J by 3 bases, and 9 bases separated the two germline ends. The CDR3 DNA is TGCGCCAGCAGCTTGGCCAGGACGGACACCGGGGAGCTGTTTTTT. It is translated as CASSLARTDTGELFF.

This clonotype came up many times. The chain employs TRBV11-2 and TRBJ2-7; D may be TRBD1 (5 bases). CDR1 SGHAT and CDR2 FQNNGV come from the germline V gene. This CDR3 is 12 amino acids long. V was cut by 0 bases and J by 9 bases, with 9 bases left in between. This chain's CDR3 is CASSLESQGQYF. The CDR3 bases are TGTGCCAGCAGCTTAGAAAGTCAGGGGCAGTACTTC.

At least ten counts were recorded for this clonotype. This chain joins TRBV20-1 and TRBJ2-3; the D gene is possibly TRBD2 (5 bases). Germline V gives CDR1 DFQATT, CDR2 SNEGSKA (reference sequence). The CDR3 consists of 14 residues. V lost 0 bases, J lost 5 bases, and 12 bases lay in between. Written as DNA, the CDR3 is TGCAGTGCTAGAGAGACCAACCGGGGAGATACGCAGTATTTT. Translated: CSARETNRGDTQYF.

The genes are TRBV19 and TRBJ2-7; a possible D gene is TRBD2 (6 bases). V was trimmed by 3 bases and J by 2 bases, leaving 14 bases between them. From germline, CDR1 is LNHDA and CDR2 SQIVND (reference sequence). The CDR3 extends over 15 amino acids. In DNA, the CDR3 is TGTGCCAGTAGTATTCGCGAAGGGAGGCCCTACGAGCAGTACTTC. It codes for CASSIREGRPYEQYF.

There are many counts of this clonotype. V gene TRBV29-1 combines with J gene TRBJ2-5; TRBD1 matches 9 bases. V dropped 3 bases and J dropped 4; count of bases not matched to a gene: 6. Germline V gene data show CDR1 as SQVTM and CDR2 as ANQGSEA. The CDR3 runs 14 residues. The CDR3 region is CSVDRTGAGETQYF. The DNA of the CDR3 is TGCAGCGTTGACAGGACAGGGGCCGGAGAGACCCAGTACTTC. Together with reference TRBV29-1 and TRBJ2-5, the CDR3 gives the full variable domain: SAVISQKPSRDICQRGTSLTIQCQVDSQVTMMFWYRQQPGQSLTLIATANQGSEATYESGFVIDKFPISRPNLTFSTLTVSNMSPEDSSIYLCSVDRTGAGETQYFGPGTRLLVL.